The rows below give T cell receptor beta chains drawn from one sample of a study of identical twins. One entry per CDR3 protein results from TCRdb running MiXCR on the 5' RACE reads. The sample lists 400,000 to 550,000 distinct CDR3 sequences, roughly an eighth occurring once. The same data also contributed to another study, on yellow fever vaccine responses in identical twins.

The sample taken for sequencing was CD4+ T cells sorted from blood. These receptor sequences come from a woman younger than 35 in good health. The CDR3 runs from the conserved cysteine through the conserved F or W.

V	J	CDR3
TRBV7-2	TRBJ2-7	CASSLYRGEYEQYF
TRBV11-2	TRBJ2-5	CASSLDLGLAGGRGTQYF
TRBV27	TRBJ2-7	CASSFRGSSYEQYF
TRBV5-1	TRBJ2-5	CASSLDPGTVDSQYF
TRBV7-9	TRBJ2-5	CASSSRDRKKETQYF
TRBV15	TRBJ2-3	CATSRDSFDRQGSDTQYF
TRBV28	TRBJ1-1	CASSLFLGGNTEAFF
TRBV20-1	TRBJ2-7	CSSKRESPYEQYF
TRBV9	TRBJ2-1	CASSVRLAEGNEQFF
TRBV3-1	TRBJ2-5	CASSRLGDFRETQYF
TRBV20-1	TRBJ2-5	CSARDDKGQETQYF
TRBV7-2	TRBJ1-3	CASSSRISGNTIYF
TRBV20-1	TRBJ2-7	CSARDSKSYEQYF
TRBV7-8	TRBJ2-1	CASSRGTGDFGEQFF